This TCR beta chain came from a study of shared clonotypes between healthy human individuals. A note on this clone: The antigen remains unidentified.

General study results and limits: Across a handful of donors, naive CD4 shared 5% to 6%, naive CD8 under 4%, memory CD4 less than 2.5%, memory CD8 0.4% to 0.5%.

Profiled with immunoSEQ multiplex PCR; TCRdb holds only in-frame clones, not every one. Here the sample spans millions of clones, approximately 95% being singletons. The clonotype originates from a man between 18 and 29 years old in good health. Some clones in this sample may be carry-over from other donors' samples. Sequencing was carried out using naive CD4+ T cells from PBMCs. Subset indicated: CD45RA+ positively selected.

The CDR3 sequence: CASSRIPGLQETQYF. The CDR3 DNA reads TGCGCCAGCAGCAGGATACCGGGGCTTCAAGAGACCCAGTACTTC. V and J are TRBV5-1 and TRBJ2-5; possibly TRBD1 or TRBD2 for D (5 bases each). The CDR3 contains 15 residues. V gave up 4 bases and J gave up 2 bases, with 15 bases separating them. Germline-derived CDR1 and CDR2 are SGHRS and YFSETQ.